This T cell receptor (beta chain) was sequenced in a study of control samples from healthy donors and cancer patients. Clones were sequenced by immunoSEQ multiplex PCR, and TCRdb holds only the in-frame ones, with some missing. The data show tens of thousands of clones, roughly 89% seen once. This receptor was identified in a man aged 50-59 years with lung cancer. The sequenced sample consisted of PBMCs.

The CDR3 reads CASGPGDRTYGYTF. The CDR3 region has the DNA TGCGCCAGCGGCCCGGGGGACAGAACATATGGCTACACCTTC. The V and J genes are TRBV5-1 and TRBJ1-2; 7 bases are shared with TRBD1. V dropped 7 bases and J dropped 5; count of bases not matched to a gene: 11. This CDR3 contains 14 residues. The germline CDR1 and CDR2 sequences are SGHRS and YFSETQ. Full variable domain (remainder filled in from reference TRBV5-1 and TRBJ1-2): KAGVTQTPRYLIKTRGQQVTLSCSPISGHRSVSWYQQTPGQGLQFLFEYFSETQRNKGNFPGRFSGRQFSNSRSEMNVSTLELGDSALYLCASGPGDRTYGYTFGSGTRLTVV.